This TCR beta chain was observed in a study of radiation and T cells in renal cell carcinoma. V trimming: 7 bases; J trimming: 4 bases; junction bases outside the gene matches: 6. Germline V gene lookup returns CDR1 SQVTM and CDR2 ANQGSEA. The CDR3 runs 14 residues. The time point denotes: blood 2 weeks post-SBRT. Specified treatment: 15 Gy SBRT to primary tumor, nephrectomy 4 weeks later. Clones were sequenced by immunoSEQ multiplex PCR, and TCRdb holds only the in-frame ones, with some missing. The table lists roughly 140,000 clones, 87% of them singletons. A few counts support this clone. The sequenced sample was blood, obtained from a patient whose treatment included radiotherapy and nephrectomy. The rearrangement links TRBV29-1 to TRBJ2-3, with 12 bases matching TRBD1. The clonotype comes from a woman in her forties or fifties with renal cell carcinoma. This CDR3 is CSDGTGGYADTQYF. The CDR3 region has the DNA TGCAGCGACGGGACAGGGGGCTACGCAGATACGCAGTATTTT.